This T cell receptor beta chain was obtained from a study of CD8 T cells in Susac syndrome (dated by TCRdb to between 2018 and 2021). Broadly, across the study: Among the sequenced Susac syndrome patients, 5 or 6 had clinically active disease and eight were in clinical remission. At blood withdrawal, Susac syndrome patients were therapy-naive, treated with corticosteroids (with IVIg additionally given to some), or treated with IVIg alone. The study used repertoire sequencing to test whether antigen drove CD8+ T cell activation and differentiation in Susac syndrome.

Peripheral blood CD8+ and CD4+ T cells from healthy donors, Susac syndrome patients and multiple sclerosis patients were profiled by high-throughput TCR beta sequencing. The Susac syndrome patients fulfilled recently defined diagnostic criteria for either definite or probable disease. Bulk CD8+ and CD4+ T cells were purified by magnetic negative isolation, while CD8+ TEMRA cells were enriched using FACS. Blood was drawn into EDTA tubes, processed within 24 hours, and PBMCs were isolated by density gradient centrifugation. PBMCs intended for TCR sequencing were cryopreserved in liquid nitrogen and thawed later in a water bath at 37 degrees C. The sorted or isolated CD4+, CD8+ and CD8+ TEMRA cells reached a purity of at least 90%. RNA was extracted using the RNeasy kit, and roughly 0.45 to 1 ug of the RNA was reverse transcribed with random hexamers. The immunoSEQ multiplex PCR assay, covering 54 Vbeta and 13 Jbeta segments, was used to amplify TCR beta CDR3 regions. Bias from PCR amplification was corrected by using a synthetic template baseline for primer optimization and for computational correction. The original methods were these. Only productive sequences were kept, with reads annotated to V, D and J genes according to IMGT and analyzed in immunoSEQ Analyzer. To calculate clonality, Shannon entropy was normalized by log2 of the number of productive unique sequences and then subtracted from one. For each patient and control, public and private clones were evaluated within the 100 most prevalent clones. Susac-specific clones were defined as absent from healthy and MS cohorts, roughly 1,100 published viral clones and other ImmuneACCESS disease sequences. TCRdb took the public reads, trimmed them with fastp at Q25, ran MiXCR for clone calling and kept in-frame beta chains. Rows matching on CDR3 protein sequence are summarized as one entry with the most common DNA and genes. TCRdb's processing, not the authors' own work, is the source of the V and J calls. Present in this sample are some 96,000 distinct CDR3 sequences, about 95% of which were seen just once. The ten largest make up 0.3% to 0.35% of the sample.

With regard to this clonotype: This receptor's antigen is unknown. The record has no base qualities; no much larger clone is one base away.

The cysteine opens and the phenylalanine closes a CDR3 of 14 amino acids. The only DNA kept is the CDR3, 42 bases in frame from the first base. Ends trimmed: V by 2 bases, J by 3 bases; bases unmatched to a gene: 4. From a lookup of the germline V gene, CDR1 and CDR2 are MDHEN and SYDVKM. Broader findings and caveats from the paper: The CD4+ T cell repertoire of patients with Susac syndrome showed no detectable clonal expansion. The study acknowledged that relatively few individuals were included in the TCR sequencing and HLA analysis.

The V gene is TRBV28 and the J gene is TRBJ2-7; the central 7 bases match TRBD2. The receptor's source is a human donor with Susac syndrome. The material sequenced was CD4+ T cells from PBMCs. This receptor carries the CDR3 CASSLGGGYYEQYF. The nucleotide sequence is TGTGCCAGCAGTTTAGGCGGGGGATACTACGAGCAGTACTTC.